This TCR beta chain came from a study of patients and donors after allogeneic stem cell transplantation. This clonotype was seen only a few times. TCRdb analysed the RT-PCR reads with MiXCR anew, one entry per CDR3 protein. Of approximately 200,000 distinct CDR3 sequences in the sample, roughly two fifths were seen once. V lost 1 base and J lost 9; bases outside the gene matches: 10. The germline V gene has CDR1 LGHNA and CDR2 YSLEER. CDR3 length: 17 amino acids. The chain links TRBV4-3 to TRBJ2-1, with 12 nucleotides matching TRBD2. This sequence originates from a human donor who was either an allogeneic HSCT recipient or a stem cell or donor lymphocyte infusion donor (not recorded which). It is not recorded whose cells these are; they may come from a transplant donor. Specimen: blood, either unsorted or a sorted T cell fraction (not recorded which). The CDR3 sequence: CASSQVRLAGVYSEQFF. The CDR3 DNA is TGCGCCAGCAGCCAAGTCAGACTAGCGGGAGTTTATAGTGAGCAGTTCTTC.